Below are 21 T cell receptor beta chains sequenced from a single sample in a study of regulatory T cells in long-lasting Graves disease. Time point described: newly diagnosed GD, antithyroid drugs for less than 3 months. PBMCs provided the RNA from which the TCR library was made. The TCR beta library used iRepertoire HTBI primers with Arm-PCR amplification of CDR3. One entry per CDR3 protein, called by TCRdb with MiXCR from the multiplex PCR reads. The sample includes about half a million distinct CDR3 sequences, around 13% of them seen just once. These same data were also listed under a study on T cells in Graves' hyperthyroidism and ophthalmopathy.

The sample in question was peripheral blood mononuclear cells (PBMCs), obtained at new diagnosis, from a patient treated with antithyroid drugs. These receptor sequences come from a woman in her twenties or thirties with Graves disease.

There are many counts of this clonotype. The chain carries TRBV9 and TRBJ2-1; 7 positions agree with TRBD1. From germline, CDR1 is SGDLS and CDR2 YYNGEE. With V trimmed by 3 bases and J by 9 bases, 6 bases remained unmatched. This CDR3 is 13 amino acids long. CDR3 residues: CASSARQGGEQFF. The CDR3 nucleotides are TGTGCCAGCAGCGCTCGACAGGGCGGTGAGCAGTTCTTC.

This clonotype was recorded many times. V and J are TRBV7-9 and TRBJ1-3; D perhaps matches TRBD1 (5 bases). Germline CDR1 and CDR2: SEHNR and FQNEAQ (reference sequence). The CDR3 sequence is 16 residues long. V was trimmed by 5 bases and J by 3 bases, leaving 17 bases between them. As DNA, the CDR3 is TGTGCCAGCAGCAAAGCAGGGTATAGGCGTGGAAACACCATATATTTT. Amino acids: CASSKAGYRRGNTIYF. Variable domain in full (rest from reference TRBV7-9 and TRBJ1-3): DTGVSQNPRHKITKRGQNVTFRCDPISEHNRLYWYRQTLGQGPEFLTYFQNEAQLEKSRLLSDRFSAERPKGSFSTLEIQRTEQGDSAMYLCASSKAGYRRGNTIYFGEGSWLTVV.

This clonotype was detected many times. V is TRBV7-6 and J is TRBJ2-7, with 8 nucleotides matching TRBD2. V was clipped by 2 bases and J by 5 bases; unmatched bases: 5. Germline-derived CDR1 and CDR2 are SGHVS and FNYEAQ. This CDR3 has 14 amino acids. The CDR3 sequence is CASSLYELADEQYF. In nucleotides, the CDR3 is TGTGCCAGCAGCTTATATGAACTAGCGGACGAGCAGTACTTC.

Many counts were recorded for this clonotype. One junction end does not reproduce the germline sequence, and a read error may be involved. The V call is TRBV4-3, the J call TRBJ2-5, with D possibly being TRBD2 (5 bases). Per germline, CDR1 LGHNA and CDR2 YSLEER. The CDR3 has 15 amino acids. The CDR3 nucleotides are TGCGCCAGCAGTCAAGCGTTGGGAGTCTGGGAGACCCAGTACTTC. Amino acids: CASSQALGVWETQYF.

This clonotype was seen a few times. The chain has TRBV12-3 or TRBV12-4 and TRBJ2-7; D uncertain. Between the trimmed V and J ends, which lost 8 bases and 7 bases, there was a span of 24 bases. This CDR3 contains 15 residues. In nucleotides, the CDR3 is TGTGCCAGCGCGCCTTCGCGGTGGATCCGTGGGGAGCAGTACTTC. As protein: CASAPSRWIRGEQYF.

This clonotype was recorded a few times. The rearrangement uses TRBV6-1 and TRBJ2-7; D may be TRBD1 or TRBD2 (5 bases each). V gave up 4 bases and J gave up 4 bases, with 11 bases separating them. This CDR3 region has 13 residues. Germline loops: CDR1 MNHNS, CDR2 SASEGT. CDR3 region: CASSGQWGYEQYF. The CDR3 bases are TGTGCCAGCAGTGGACAATGGGGGTACGAGCAGTACTTC.

As to this clonotype: This likely comes from a read error, as the CDR3 has no conserved phenylalanine or tryptophan at its end. This rearrangement joins TRBV6-2 or TRBV6-3 to TRBJ1-1; D uncertain. The CDR3 is 13 residues long. V gave up 2 bases and J gave up 3 bases, with 7 bases separating them. In germline, CDR1 is MNHEY, CDR2 SVGEGT. CDR3 sequence: CASSYVQYTEAFI. CDR3 coding DNA: TGTGCCAGCAGTTACGTACAGTACACTGAAGCTTTCATT.

The chain links TRBV10-3 to TRBJ2-1; D remains unclear. CDR1 ENHRY and CDR2 SYGVKD come from the germline V gene. V was shortened by 0 bases and J by 8 bases, with 5 bases between the two germline ends. The length of the CDR3 is 12 residues. CDR3 DNA: TGTGCCATCAGTGAGTCGATTGATGAGCAGTTCTTC. This gives the protein CAISESIDEQFF.

This clonotype showed up many times. V gene TRBV2 combines with J gene TRBJ2-3; D is uncertain. In germline, CDR1 is SNHLY, CDR2 FYNNEI. The CDR3 totals 13 residues. V lost 6 bases and J lost 0, with 7 bases in between. In nucleotides, the CDR3 is TGTGCCAGCAGAGTGGGGAGCACAGATACGCAGTATTTT. Amino acids: CASRVGSTDTQYF.

This clonotype appeared a few times. The gene calls are TRBV20-1 and TRBJ2-1; 10 bases fit TRBD1. Per germline, CDR1 DFQATT and CDR2 SNEGSKA (reference sequence). This CDR3 region has 16 residues. V shed 6 bases and J 5 bases; nucleotides not matched to a gene: 13. For the CDR3, the DNA is TGCAGTGCCTCAGGGATTCCGGGACAGGGGAACAATGAGCAGTTCTTC. This encodes CSASGIPGQGNNEQFF.

This chain uses TRBV27 with TRBJ2-7; 7 positions agree with TRBD2. The germline V gene encodes CDR1 MNHEY and CDR2 SMNVEV (reference sequence). CDR3 size: 17 residues. With 0 bases clipped from V and 7 bases from J, the junction kept 15 bases outside the gene matches. The CDR3 region is CASSLSPGFASGREQYF. CDR3 bases: TGTGCCAGCAGTTTATCACCAGGGTTCGCTAGCGGTCGGGAGCAGTACTTC.

This clonotype has a count of ten or more. The J gene is TRBJ2-5, the V gene TRBV11-2; D gene uncertain. Germline V gene lookup returns CDR1 SGHAT and CDR2 FQNNGV. Trimming cost V 0 bases and J 9 bases, with 11 bases left between them. The CDR3 sequence is 13 residues long. The CDR3 DNA reads as TGTGCCAGCAGCTTAGATCAGGACCTCTCCCAGTACTTC. Translation: CASSLDQDLSQYF.

This clonotype was detected ten times or more. The chain carries TRBV4-1 and TRBJ2-2; the match to TRBD1 covers 10 bases. Trimming at V came to 6 bases and at J to 4 bases, leaving 8 bases not matched to a gene. The CDR3 has 16 amino acids. Germline V gene lookup returns CDR1 MGHRA and CDR2 YSYEKL. CDR3: CASSYSGTGVTGELFF. The DNA for the CDR3 is TGCGCCAGCAGTTACTCCGGGACAGGGGTCACCGGGGAGCTGTTTTTT.

On this clonotype itself: One base away lies a much larger clone, so this may be a sequencing read error. This sequence joins TRBV10-3 and TRBJ2-1; D possibly corresponds to TRBD2 (6 bases). The CDR3 spans 15 residues. Germline assignment: CDR1 ENHRY and CDR2 SYGVKD. Trimming pared 5 bases from V and 9 bases from J, leaving 20 bases between. The CDR3 DNA is TGTGCCATCAGTTACTCCCCGACTTATAGCGGTGAGCAGTTCTTC. It is translated as CAISYSPTYSGEQFF.

Ten or more counts support this clonotype. V gene TRBV28 combines with J gene TRBJ1-6, with no clear D. The CDR3 runs to 16 residues. Per the germline V gene, CDR1 is MDHEN and CDR2 is SYDVKM. Trimming removed 3 bases from V and 12 bases from J, with 21 bases in between. DNA for the CDR3: TGTGCCAGCAGTTTTATTCGCGTATCAGGTCGGGTACCCCTCCACTTT. Encoded protein: CASSFIRVSGRVPLHF. Combining the CDR3 with reference TRBV28 and TRBJ1-6 gives the whole variable domain DVKVTQSSRYLVKRTGEKVFLECVQDMDHENMFWYRQDPGLGLRLIYFSYDVKMKEKGDIPEGYSVSREKKERFSLILESASTNQTSMYLCASSFIRVSGRVPLHFGNGTRLTVT.

This clonotype has at least ten counts. V is TRBV29-1 and J is TRBJ1-2; D is possibly TRBD1 (6 bases). V gave up 5 bases and J gave up 5 bases, with 12 bases separating them. Per the germline V gene, CDR1 is SQVTM and CDR2 is ANQGSEA. The CDR3 extends over 12 amino acids. DNA of the CDR3: TGCAGCGTTTCCTCAGGGGAATATGGCTACACCTTC. This sequence encodes CSVSSGEYGYTF.

Many counts were recorded for this clonotype. The J gene is TRBJ2-7, the V gene TRBV6-9; D might be TRBD2 (5 bases). Trimming removed 3 bases from V and 3 bases from J, with 15 bases in between. The germline V gene encodes CDR1 MNHGY and CDR2 SVAAGI. There are 15 residues in the CDR3. In DNA, the CDR3 is TGTGCCAGCAGTTACTATGTGGGTGAGGGCTACGAGCAGTACTTC. Translating it yields CASSYYVGEGYEQYF.

This clonotype showed up just a few times. V is TRBV30 and J is TRBJ2-3; the D is unclear. Trimming pared 3 bases from V and 2 bases from J, leaving 3 bases between. The CDR3 runs 11 residues. CDR1 is GTSNPN, CDR2 SVGIG, per germline (reference sequence). CDR3 bases: TGTGCCTGGAGAGTCACAGATACGCAGTATTTT. It is translated as CAWRVTDTQYF.

As to this clonotype: A far larger clone differs by one base, so this is likely a read error. The chain is built from TRBV2 and TRBJ2-7, with D possibly matching TRBD2 (6 bases). V lost 5 bases to trimming and J lost 7 bases, with 21 bases between them. In germline, CDR1 is SNHLY, CDR2 FYNNEI. The length of the CDR3 is 15 residues. The CDR3 sequence is CASSLGGDGINEQYF. For the CDR3, the DNA is TGTGCCAGCAGTTTGGGGGGTGACGGGATCAATGAGCAGTACTTC.

This clonotype has ten or more counts. CDR3 residues: CASSEAIQGGSPLHF. CDR3 DNA: TGTGCCAGCAGTGAAGCAATCCAGGGGGGATCACCCCTCCACTTT. The J gene is TRBJ1-6, the V gene TRBV2; 7 nucleotides agree with TRBD1. V shed 0 bases, J shed 10 bases, and the junction held 6 bases outside the gene matches. The length of the CDR3 is 15 residues. Germline values: CDR1 SNHLY, CDR2 FYNNEI.

The sample holds many counts of this clonotype. CDR3 coding DNA: TGTGCCAGCAGCTTAGGGGCGGGAGGGAGGCATGAGCAGTTCTTC. Translating gives CASSLGAGGRHEQFF. This chain uses TRBV11-2 with TRBJ2-1, with 9 bases identical to TRBD2. Germline CDR1 is SGHAT and CDR2 is FQNNGV. V shed 1 base, J shed 8 bases, and the junction held 6 bases outside the gene matches. This CDR3 contains 15 residues.